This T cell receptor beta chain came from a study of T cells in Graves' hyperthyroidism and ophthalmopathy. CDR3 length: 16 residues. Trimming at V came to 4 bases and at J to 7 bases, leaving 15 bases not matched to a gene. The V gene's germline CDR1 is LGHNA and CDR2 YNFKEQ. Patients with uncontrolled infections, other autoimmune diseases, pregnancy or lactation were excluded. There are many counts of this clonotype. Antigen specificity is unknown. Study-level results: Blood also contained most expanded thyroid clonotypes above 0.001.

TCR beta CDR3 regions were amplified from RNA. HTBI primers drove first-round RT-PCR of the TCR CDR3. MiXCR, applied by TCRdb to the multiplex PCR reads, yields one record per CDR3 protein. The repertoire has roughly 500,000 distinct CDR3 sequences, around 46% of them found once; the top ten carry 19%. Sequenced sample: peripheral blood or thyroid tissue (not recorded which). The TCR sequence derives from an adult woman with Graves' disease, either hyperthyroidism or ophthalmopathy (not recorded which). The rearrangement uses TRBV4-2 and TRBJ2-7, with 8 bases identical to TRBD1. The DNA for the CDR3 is TGTGCCAGCAGCCTTAACAGTGGACAGGGCCGAGGGGAGCAGTACTTC. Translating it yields CASSLNSGQGRGEQYF.